This is a list of T cell receptor beta chains from one sample in a study of T cells in Graves' hyperthyroidism and ophthalmopathy. TCRdb independently ran MiXCR on the multiplex PCR reads; one entry per CDR3 protein. The repertoire consists of about 350,000 distinct CDR3 sequences, with approximately 15% occurring once and the leading ten covering just under 25%. The sequenced sample consisted of blood. The receptor source for this set is a woman in her twenties or thirties with Graves' hyperthyroidism. The CDR3 runs from the conserved cysteine through the conserved F or W. Only some rows state a clone size, as once, few, many or a class for expanded clones.

V gene: TRBV20-1
clone size: many
J gene: TRBJ2-5
CDR3 protein: CSARWGRLTQETQYF

V gene: TRBV20-1
clone size: -
J gene: TRBJ2-7
CDR3 protein: CSTTGGTSYEQCF

V gene: TRBV3-1
clone size: many
J gene: TRBJ1-1
CDR3 protein: CASSQDTRSTEAFF

V gene: TRBV19
clone size: -
J gene: TRBJ2-4
CDR3 protein: CASSGVARIAKNIQYF

V gene: TRBV3-1
clone size: many
J gene: TRBJ2-2
CDR3 protein: CASSPQGGELFF

V gene: TRBV19
clone size: -
J gene: TRBJ2-1
CDR3 protein: CASSIDRTSGSLYNEQFF

V gene: TRBV29-1
clone size: many
J gene: TRBJ1-1
CDR3 protein: CSVRNTEAFF

V gene: TRBV5-4
clone size: many
J gene: TRBJ2-7
CDR3 protein: CASSSTPGLAAREQYF

V gene: TRBV5-1
clone size: -
J gene: TRBJ1-2
CDR3 protein: CASSLESGWDGYTF

V gene: TRBV5-1
clone size: many
J gene: TRBJ2-4
CDR3 protein: CASSLAGTGRQDIQYF

V gene: TRBV4-1
clone size: -
J gene: TRBJ2-3
CDR3 protein: CASSHDWGNDTQYF

V gene: TRBV27
clone size: few
J gene: TRBJ1-2
CDR3 protein: CASSTDRGAQNGYTF

V gene: TRBV2
clone size: once
J gene: TRBJ1-5
CDR3 protein: CASSEGQFQPQHF

V gene: TRBV28
clone size: many
J gene: TRBJ2-2
CDR3 protein: CASSLTTGLAGSGELFF

V gene: TRBV28
clone size: many
J gene: TRBJ2-5
CDR3 protein: CASSRTSAIQETQYF

V gene: TRBV19
clone size: few
J gene: TRBJ1-5
CDR3 protein: CASSSEWAGSSNQPQHF

V gene: TRBV10-3
clone size: few
J gene: TRBJ1-5
CDR3 protein: CAILGVCQPQHF

V gene: TRBV7-7
clone size: -
J gene: TRBJ2-5
CDR3 protein: CASSREGRQETQYF

V gene: TRBV12-3/TRBV12-4
clone size: -
J gene: TRBJ2-5
CDR3 protein: CASSWGGLQETQYF

V gene: TRBV27
clone size: -
J gene: TRBJ1-2
CDR3 protein: CASRPQGPGGYTF

V gene: TRBV28
clone size: many
J gene: TRBJ1-1
CDR3 protein: CASSPADRIGSEAFF

V gene: TRBV5-1
clone size: many
J gene: TRBJ1-2
CDR3 protein: CASSPERQARQGYTF

V gene: TRBV10-1
clone size: -
J gene: TRBJ2-1
CDR3 protein: CASSGTQGRSFF

V gene: TRBV6-1
clone size: few
J gene: TRBJ1-6
CDR3 protein: CASSAEPQDQEAYNSPLHF

V gene: TRBV27
clone size: few
J gene: TRBJ2-5
CDR3 protein: CASRQGLGETQYF

V gene: TRBV28
clone size: -
J gene: TRBJ2-7
CDR3 protein: CASTTPGGGLVYEQYF

V gene: TRBV5-1
clone size: -
J gene: TRBJ2-3
CDR3 protein: CASSLVLSGTDTQYF

V gene: TRBV24-1
clone size: many
J gene: TRBJ2-7
CDR3 protein: CATQSGTGSYEQYF

V gene: TRBV6-1
clone size: many
J gene: TRBJ2-7
CDR3 protein: CASSEADRGYPYEQYF

V gene: TRBV5-6
clone size: -
J gene: TRBJ2-1
CDR3 protein: CASSLAGREQFF

V gene: TRBV15
clone size: -
J gene: TRBJ2-3
CDR3 protein: CATSRGTSGRATDTQYF

V gene: TRBV19
clone size: few
J gene: TRBJ2-4
CDR3 protein: CASSSAVAKNIQYF

V gene: TRBV6-1
clone size: many
J gene: TRBJ2-1
CDR3 protein: CASRKGFGYNEQFF

V gene: TRBV28
clone size: many
J gene: TRBJ1-1
CDR3 protein: CASSPPRGHAEAFF

V gene: TRBV5-5
clone size: -
J gene: TRBJ1-2
CDR3 protein: CASSLGWQPPYGYTF

V gene: TRBV3-1
clone size: -
J gene: TRBJ2-1
CDR3 protein: CASSRRTSGNNEQFF

V gene: TRBV11-1
clone size: many
J gene: TRBJ2-1
CDR3 protein: CASSSGTRAINEQFF

V gene: TRBV12-3/TRBV12-4
clone size: many
J gene: TRBJ1-3
CDR3 protein: CAVKLGMKDTIYF

V gene: TRBV2
clone size: many
J gene: TRBJ2-1
CDR3 protein: CASSECLAGGCEQFF

V gene: TRBV7-2
clone size: few
J gene: TRBJ2-2
CDR3 protein: CASSSRTSAAGELFF

V gene: TRBV18
clone size: few
J gene: TRBJ1-4
CDR3 protein: CASSPQNGKDNEKLFF

V gene: TRBV20-1
clone size: many
J gene: TRBJ2-2
CDR3 protein: CSADRAQPDTGELFF

V gene: TRBV11-1
clone size: many
J gene: TRBJ2-1
CDR3 protein: CASSPRGRYEQFF

V gene: TRBV11-2
clone size: -
J gene: TRBJ2-1
CDR3 protein: CASSSWGTIAQTCNEQFF

V gene: TRBV11-2
clone size: many
J gene: TRBJ2-7
CDR3 protein: CASSSFPYEQYF

V gene: TRBV18
clone size: -
J gene: TRBJ2-7
CDR3 protein: CASSHTTGAPYEQYF

V gene: TRBV7-2
clone size: many
J gene: TRBJ2-3
CDR3 protein: CASSLSRTDTQYF

V gene: TRBV7-9
clone size: few
J gene: TRBJ2-7
CDR3 protein: CASSLQGIPGQGASYEQYF

V gene: TRBV28
clone size: -
J gene: TRBJ2-7
CDR3 protein: CASSPTGWTEDEQYF

V gene: TRBV6-2/TRBV6-3
clone size: few
J gene: TRBJ2-3
CDR3 protein: CASQNRDALGDTQYF

V gene: TRBV5-8
clone size: few
J gene: TRBJ2-3
CDR3 protein: CASSSGTILTDTQYF

V gene: TRBV11-2
clone size: few
J gene: TRBJ1-6
CDR3 protein: CASSQEAFTNSPLHF

V gene: TRBV29-1
clone size: once
J gene: TRBJ1-2
CDR3 protein: CSAFRQGNYGYTF

V gene: TRBV13
clone size: few
J gene: TRBJ2-7
CDR3 protein: CAIPRGEQYF